The next 3 T cell receptor beta chains were all read from a single sample in a study of sequential checkpoint blockade in melanoma (dated by TCRdb to between 2018 and 2020). The treatment or condition label here, explained by the study, means: randomized to nivolumab then ipilimumab (arm A) or the reverse (arm B). The library was built by means of the immunoSEQ multiplex PCR assay. TCRdb retrieved this table from immuneACCESS and kept in-frame rearrangements only. Not all clones are present; in checked studies, unresolved V genes account for under half, and no reason is known for the remainder. In all, the sample holds about 10,000 clones, and under 25% of those were seen once. The ten largest clones capture 13% to 15% of the sample. Specimen: tumor tissue (inferred from file names), collected from a patient given nivolumab and ipilimumab in sequence. These receptors were taken from a human donor with melanoma.

The table lists this clone with many counts. The V and J genes are TRBV11-3 and TRBJ2-2; weak D call: TRBD2 (5 bases). Germline CDR1 SGHNT, CDR2 YENEEA. The CDR3 has 14 amino acids. V was pared by 3 bases and J by 4 bases, with 9 bases between. The CDR3 nucleotides are TGTGCCAGCAGCTTGCCTAGCATCACCGGGGAGCTGTTTTTT. Encoded protein: CASSLPSITGELFF. The complete variable domain, with remaining parts taken from reference TRBV11-3 and TRBJ2-2, reads EAGVVQSPRYKIIEKKQPVAFWCNPISGHNTLYWYLQNLGQGPELLIRYENEEAVDDSQLPKDRFSAERLKGVDSTLKIQPAELGDSAVYLCASSLPSITGELFFGEGSRLTVL.

The V and J genes are TRBV15 and TRBJ1-4; 8 bases align to TRBD1. The junction had 4 bases not matched to a gene; V was cut back by 5 bases and J by 2 bases. This CDR3 spans 15 amino acids. The germline V gene has CDR1 LNHNV and CDR2 YYDKDF (reference sequence). The DNA of the CDR3 is TGTGCCACCAGCCCACGACAGGGGACTAATGAAAAACTGTTTTTT. It specifies CATSPRQGTNEKLFF.

This rearrangement joins TRBV28 to TRBJ1-4; possibly TRBD1 for D (5 bases). In germline, CDR1 is MDHEN, CDR2 SYDVKM. The length of the CDR3 is 15 residues. Trimming took 2 bases from V and 5 from J, leaving 12 bases between them. The DNA of the CDR3 is TGTGCCAGCAGTTTACGGCAGGGCGGGAATGAAAAACTGTTTTTT. Its translation is CASSLRQGGNEKLFF. Full variable domain (outside the CDR3, taken from reference TRBV28 and TRBJ1-4): DVKVTQSSRYLVKRTGEKVFLECVQDMDHENMFWYRQDPGLGLRLIYFSYDVKMKEKGDIPEGYSVSREKKERFSLILESASTNQTSMYLCASSLRQGGNEKLFFGSGTQLSVL.